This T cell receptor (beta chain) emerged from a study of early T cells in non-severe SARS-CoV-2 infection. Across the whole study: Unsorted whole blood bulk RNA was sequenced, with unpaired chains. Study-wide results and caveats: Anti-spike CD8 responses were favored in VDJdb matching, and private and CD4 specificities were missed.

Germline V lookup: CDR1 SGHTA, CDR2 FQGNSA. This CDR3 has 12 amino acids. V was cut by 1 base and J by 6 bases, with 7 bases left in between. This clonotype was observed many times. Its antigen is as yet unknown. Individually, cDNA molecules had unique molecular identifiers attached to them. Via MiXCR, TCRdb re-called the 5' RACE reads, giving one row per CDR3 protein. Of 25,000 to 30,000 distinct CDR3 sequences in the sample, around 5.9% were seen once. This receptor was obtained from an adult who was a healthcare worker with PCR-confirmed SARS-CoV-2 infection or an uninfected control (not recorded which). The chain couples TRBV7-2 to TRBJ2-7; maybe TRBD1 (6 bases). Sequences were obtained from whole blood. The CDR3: CASSLGQVEQYF. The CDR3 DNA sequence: TGTGCCAGCAGCTTAGGACAGGTCGAGCAGTACTTC.